A selection of T cell receptor beta chains follows, all from one sample in a study of blood T cell repertoires in COVID-19. Libraries were prepared by immunoSEQ multiplex PCR; TCRdb keeps only in-frame clonotypes and omits some of them. The data contain 150,000 or so clones, around nine tenths of them seen just once; the ten biggest clones take up about an eighth. Sequenced: peripheral blood. The source is a woman aged 70 to 79 with COVID-19, enrolled during active disease. Both conserved end residues are part of each CDR3.

j_gene: TRBJ2-6
v_gene: TRBV11-2
CDR3aa: CASSLAGANVLTF

j_gene: TRBJ1-4
v_gene: TRBV7-8
CDR3aa: CASSPFSTNEKLFF

j_gene: TRBJ2-2
v_gene: TRBV5-5
CDR3aa: CASSLMGQGNTGELFF

j_gene: TRBJ1-5
v_gene: TRBV5-5
CDR3aa: CASSVSAGGLDQPQHF

j_gene: TRBJ2-1
v_gene: TRBV15
CDR3aa: CATSRDPISRGTYNEQFF

j_gene: TRBJ1-6
v_gene: TRBV6-5
CDR3aa: CASRQSPGHPLHF

j_gene: TRBJ1-1
v_gene: TRBV30
CDR3aa: CAWSDSGHLNTEAFF

j_gene: TRBJ1-2
v_gene: TRBV11-2
CDR3aa: CASRPGGSNYGYTF

j_gene: TRBJ1-6
v_gene: TRBV19
CDR3aa: CASSTSRGGNSPLHF

j_gene: TRBJ1-2
v_gene: TRBV7-9
CDR3aa: CASSLTGGHYGYTF

j_gene: TRBJ2-1
v_gene: TRBV7-9
CDR3aa: CASSLRLAGGYEQFF

j_gene: TRBJ1-1
v_gene: TRBV12-3/TRBV12-4
CDR3aa: CASSFKTAEAFF

j_gene: TRBJ2-7
v_gene: TRBV23-1
CDR3aa: CASSQSEQSYEQYF

j_gene: TRBJ1-5
v_gene: TRBV15
CDR3aa: CATSRGSGQPQHF

j_gene: TRBJ2-7
v_gene: TRBV6-6
CDR3aa: CASRRGQGGSYEQYF

j_gene: TRBJ2-7
v_gene: TRBV30
CDR3aa: CAWSSGAYEQYF

j_gene: TRBJ2-1
v_gene: TRBV19
CDR3aa: CASSMGREGQFF

j_gene: TRBJ1-2
v_gene: TRBV5-1
CDR3aa: CASSLASADSGGYTF

j_gene: TRBJ1-6
v_gene: TRBV6-1
CDR3aa: CASSDRPGHGDNSPLHF

j_gene: TRBJ2-4
v_gene: TRBV2
CDR3aa: CASSKTRDIQYF

j_gene: TRBJ2-4
v_gene: TRBV28
CDR3aa: CASSYRGPSKNIQYF

j_gene: TRBJ1-5
v_gene: TRBV2
CDR3aa: CASSEAVAPNQPQHF

j_gene: TRBJ2-3
v_gene: TRBV6-5
CDR3aa: CASSPGSVFDTQYF

j_gene: TRBJ1-2
v_gene: TRBV28
CDR3aa: CASSRQGYGYTF

j_gene: TRBJ2-7
v_gene: TRBV7-6
CDR3aa: CASSLIAGGPYEQYF

j_gene: TRBJ1-6
v_gene: TRBV6-1
CDR3aa: CASRKRGQGRSPLHF

j_gene: TRBJ1-4
v_gene: TRBV7-9
CDR3aa: CASSFNRVDEKLFF

j_gene: TRBJ2-1
v_gene: TRBV2
CDR3aa: CASRGLAGGNEQFF

j_gene: TRBJ1-4
v_gene: TRBV6-5
CDR3aa: CATTFFGGAELFF

j_gene: TRBJ1-3
v_gene: TRBV19
CDR3aa: CASDDRGSGNTIYF

j_gene: TRBJ2-5
v_gene: TRBV7-9
CDR3aa: CASSPPRETQYF